Listed here are 17 T cell receptor beta chains from one sample, sequenced in a study of blood T cell repertoires in COVID-19. Some clones are missing from TCRdb's copy, which holds only in-frame ones; the method was immunoSEQ multiplex PCR. In the table there are approximately 200,000 clones, approximately 80% of which are singletons. Sequencing used PBMCs or T cells enriched from blood (not recorded which). These receptors were collected from a man aged 35 to 55 who had recovered from COVID-19.

The chain recombines TRBV24-1 with TRBJ1-5; possibly TRBD1 for D (5 bases). The CDR3 totals 13 residues. Germline V gives CDR1 KGHDR, CDR2 SFDVKD. The germline V and J ends were trimmed by 9 bases and 4 bases, with 12 bases remaining between them. CDR3 bases: TGTGCCACCGGGGACGGAGGGAATCAGCCCCAGCATTTT. It is translated as CATGDGGNQPQHF.

This chain joins TRBV30 and TRBJ2-3, with 12 bases aligning to TRBD1. Losses at the gene ends were 2 bases for V and 10 bases for J; bases not matched to a gene: 10. The germline V gene has CDR1 GTSNPN and CDR2 SVGIG (reference sequence). The CDR3 extends over 15 amino acids. The CDR3 protein is CAWSPGTGGRFSQYF. DNA for the CDR3: TGTGCCTGGAGTCCAGGGACAGGGGGCCGTTTTTCGCAGTATTTT.

This clone has only a few counts. V gene TRBV30 combines with J gene TRBJ2-7; D is unclear. The CDR3 extends over 11 amino acids. Germline V gives CDR1 GTSNPN, CDR2 SVGIG (reference sequence). Between the trimmed V and J ends, which lost 5 bases and 3 bases, there was a span of 8 bases. The CDR3 bases are TGTGCCTGGCAAGTCAGCTACGAGCAGTACTTC. This gives the protein CAWQVSYEQYF.

The V call is TRBV15, the J call TRBJ2-1; 9 nucleotides match TRBD1. This CDR3 is built from 15 residues. Germline trimming cut 5 bases from V and 6 bases from J; bases unmatched to any gene: 8. Germline V CDR1 and CDR2: LNHNV, YYDKDF (reference sequence). CDR3 bases: TGTGCCACCAGCCGGGGGGACAGGGACATCAATGAGCAGTTCTTC. Encoded protein: CATSRGDRDINEQFF.

J is TRBJ1-1 and V is TRBV3-1 (or the pseudogene TRBV3-2); a weak D match, TRBD1 (6 bases). The CDR3 totals 13 residues. V shed 6 bases and J shed 1 base, with 9 bases lying between them. Germline V gene lookup returns CDR1 LGHDT and CDR2 YNNKEL (reference sequence). CDR3 nucleotide sequence: TGTGCCAGCAGTGCGACAGGGAACACTGAAGCTTTCTTT. It translates to CASSATGNTEAFF.

This chain joins TRBV2 and TRBJ1-2; TRBD1 agrees at 10 bases. The CDR3 consists of 15 residues. Trimming took 0 bases from V and 6 from J; bases not matched to a gene: 4. Germline CDR1 SNHLY, CDR2 FYNNEI. In DNA form, the CDR3 reads TGTGCCAGCAGTGAAGCGGGACAGGGGACGCATGGCTACACCTTC. Translating gives CASSEAGQGTHGYTF.

This clone was found once. This chain connects TRBV9 to TRBJ1-2; TRBD1 matches 9 bases. V shed 3 bases and J 0 bases; nucleotides not matched to a gene: 6. The CDR3 contains 16 residues. The germline V gene has CDR1 SGDLS and CDR2 YYNGEE. CDR3 coding DNA: TGTGCCAGCAGCGGGGGGACAGGGAGGGCTAACTATGGCTACACCTTC. The encoded protein is CASSGGTGRANYGYTF.

The CDR3 is CASSRAGRGTEAFF. CDR3 nucleotides: TGTGCCAGCAGCCGGGCAGGGAGGGGCACTGAAGCTTTCTTT. The chain couples TRBV4-2 to TRBJ1-1, with a possible D match to TRBD1 (5 bases). The V end lost 4 bases, the J end lost 4 bases, and 13 bases lay between the germline ends. This CDR3 has 14 amino acids. CDR1 and CDR2 from the germline V gene are LGHNA and YNFKEQ.

The chain couples TRBV29-1 to TRBJ2-3; 13 bases are shared with TRBD2. Unmatched junction bases numbered 1, after V lost 7 bases and J lost 3 bases. This CDR3 spans 13 amino acids. Germline CDR1 is SQVTM and CDR2 is ANQGSEA. The CDR3 protein is CSGLAGGTDTQYF. The CDR3 coding sequence is TGCAGCGGACTAGCGGGGGGAACAGATACGCAGTATTTT.

The chain uses TRBV5-1 and TRBJ2-7; maybe TRBD1 (5 bases). Germline lookup yields CDR1 SGHRS and CDR2 YFSETQ. This CDR3 comprises 13 residues. Deletions cut 1 base from V and 5 bases from J, with 10 bases between. The CDR3 loop reads CASSLWGPDEQYF. The DNA of the CDR3 is TGCGCCAGCAGCTTGTGGGGCCCGGACGAGCAGTACTTC. The complete variable domain, with remaining parts taken from reference TRBV5-1 and TRBJ2-7, reads KAGVTQTPRYLIKTRGQQVTLSCSPISGHRSVSWYQQTPGQGLQFLFEYFSETQRNKGNFPGRFSGRQFSNSRSEMNVSTLELGDSALYLCASSLWGPDEQYFGPGTRLTVT.

The V call is TRBV2, the J call TRBJ1-5, with TRBD1 identical over 8 bases. V trimming: 3 bases; J trimming: 8 bases; junction bases outside the gene matches: 3. Germline CDR1 SNHLY, CDR2 FYNNEI. The CDR3 spans 13 residues. The CDR3 is CASSDTGGKPQHF. The DNA of the CDR3 is TGTGCCAGCAGTGACACAGGGGGGAAGCCCCAGCATTTT.

This chain joins TRBV10-1 and TRBJ2-2; 9 bases match TRBD1. V dropped 6 bases and J dropped 4; count of bases not matched to a gene: 6. The CDR3 runs to 15 residues. Germline-derived CDR1 and CDR2 are WNHNN and SYGVQD (reference sequence). CDR3 nucleotide sequence: TGCGCCAGCAGACCCGGGACAGGGCCCACCGGGGAGCTGTTTTTT. Translated, it gives CASRPGTGPTGELFF.

V and J are TRBV19 and TRBJ1-5; no definite D call. The CDR3 length is 14 residues. CDR1 is LNHDA and CDR2 is SQIVND in the germline V gene (reference sequence). The V end was cut by 1 base, the J end by 4 bases, with 8 bases between. CDR3 amino acids: CASSIGVANQPQHF. The CDR3 nucleotides read TGTGCCAGTAGTATAGGGGTAGCAAATCAGCCCCAGCATTTT.

The chain carries TRBV9 and TRBJ1-2, with unresolved D. V lost 0 bases to trimming and J lost 4 bases, with 25 bases between them. Germline assignment: CDR1 SGDLS and CDR2 YYNGEE. The CDR3 is 19 amino acids. The CDR3 reads CASSVGPTSSLSIAYGYTF. DNA for the CDR3: TGTGCCAGCAGCGTAGGGCCGACTAGTTCCCTTTCTATTGCCTATGGCTACACCTTC.

The rearrangement uses TRBV5-5 and TRBJ2-7, with a possible D match to TRBD2 (7 bases). Trimming took 3 bases from V and 5 from J, leaving 15 bases between them. The CDR3 contains 14 residues. Germline-derived CDR1 and CDR2 are SGHKS and YYEKEE (reference sequence). CDR3 amino acids: CASSSKGGANEQYF. CDR3 DNA: TGTGCCAGCAGCTCCAAGGGGGGGGCGAACGAGCAGTACTTC.

CDR3 in DNA: TGTGCCAGGTCCAGGGGCCCGACGAACACCGGGGAGCTGTTTTTT. Protein sequence: CARSRGPTNTGELFF. The genes are TRBV30 and TRBJ2-2; maybe TRBD1 (6 bases). Deletions cut 8 bases from V and 0 bases from J, with 16 bases between. The CDR3 runs 15 residues. Germline CDR1 is GTSNPN and CDR2 is SVGIG (reference sequence).

This chain uses TRBV15 with TRBJ2-7; 7 bases agree with TRBD1. V shed 11 bases and J 3 bases; nucleotides not matched to a gene: 10. In germline, CDR1 is LNHNV, CDR2 YYDKDF (reference sequence). The CDR3 runs 13 residues. The CDR3 nucleotides are TGTGCCCCTCGTGTTTGGACAGGCTACGAGCAGTACTTC. Translating it yields CAPRVWTGYEQYF. Complete variable domain (other parts from reference TRBV15 and TRBJ2-7): DAMVIQNPRYQVTQFGKPVTLSCSQTLNHNVMYWYQQKSSQAPKLLFHYYDKDFNNEADTPDNFQSRRPNTSFCFLDIRSPGLGDTAMYLCAPRVWTGYEQYFGPGTRLTVT.